One sample yielded the 10 T cell receptor beta chains listed below, sequenced in a study of cytomegalovirus exposure and HLA in healthy donors. The PCR was carried out with 60 Vbeta primers and 13 Jbeta primers. Sequencing used immunoSEQ multiplex PCR; TCRdb keeps in-frame clones, though not all of them. The sample's table shows around 150,000 clones. The sequenced sample was PBMCs. The receptors originated from a woman aged 60-70 years in good health and CMV-seronegative.

This sequence joins TRBV2 and TRBJ1-2; D gene unclear. Germline CDR1 reads SNHLY; CDR2 reads FYNNEI. This CDR3 region has 14 residues. V was trimmed by 4 bases and J by 4 bases, leaving 13 bases between them. The CDR3 loop is CASSAVPLPYGYTF. The CDR3 DNA sequence: TGTGCCAGCAGTGCGGTCCCCCTCCCCTATGGCTACACCTTC.

The chain recombines TRBV2 with TRBJ2-2; a weak D match, TRBD1 (6 bases). V lost 6 bases and J lost 0, with 23 bases in between. There are 19 residues in the CDR3. Germline V gives CDR1 SNHLY, CDR2 FYNNEI. This chain's CDR3 is CASSPHLWYEGANTGELFF. CDR3 nucleotide sequence: TGTGCCAGCAGCCCTCATCTTTGGTACGAGGGGGCGAACACCGGGGAGCTGTTTTTT.

The rearrangement links TRBV5-1 to TRBJ1-3; 7 bases map to TRBD1. The CDR3 sequence is 17 residues long. Unmatched junction bases numbered 16, after V lost 7 bases and J lost 3 bases. Germline V gene sequence: CDR1 SGHRS, CDR2 YFSETQ. CDR3 bases: TGCGCCAGCGCGTCTTCCGGGACAGTCTCGAGTGGAAACACCATATATTTT. Amino acids: CASASSGTVSSGNTIYF.

V is TRBV27 and J is TRBJ1-1, with D unclear. The CDR3 length is 15 residues. Germline CDR1 and CDR2: MNHEY and SMNVEV (reference sequence). V was pared by 2 bases and J by 5 bases, with 15 bases between. Here the CDR3 reads CASSLGLRTWTEAFF. The DNA of the CDR3 is TGTGCCAGCAGTTTAGGATTGCGGACTTGGACTGAAGCTTTCTTT.

The chain is built from TRBV7-6 and TRBJ1-2; D gene ambiguous. The germline gives CDR1 SGHVS, CDR2 FNYEAQ. V was cut by 1 base and J by 8 bases, with 11 bases left in between. CDR3 length: 13 residues. CDR3 sequence reads: CASSLVAGSGYTF. As DNA, the CDR3 is TGTGCCAGCAGCTTAGTGGCGGGGTCCGGCTACACCTTC. Supplemented by reference TRBV7-6 and TRBJ1-2, the full variable domain reads GAGVSQSPRYKVTKRGQDVALRCDPISGHVSLYWYRQALGQGPEFLTYFNYEAQQDKSGLPNDRFSAERPEGSISTLTIQRTEQRDSAMYRCASSLVAGSGYTFGSGTRLTVV.

The chain uses TRBV25-1 and TRBJ2-3; D is unclear. Germline loops: CDR1 MGHDK, CDR2 SYGVNS. Trimming took 4 bases from V and 9 from J, leaving 14 bases between them. This CDR3 spans 13 amino acids. CDR3: CASSARMNKTQYF. CDR3 sequence (DNA): TGTGCCAGCAGTGCAAGAATGAACAAAACGCAGTATTTT.

V is TRBV2 and J is TRBJ2-4, with 7 bases fitting TRBD2. V lost 2 bases, J lost 5 bases, and 9 bases stayed unmatched. Per the germline V gene, CDR1 is SNHLY and CDR2 is FYNNEI. This CDR3 has 16 residues. In DNA, the CDR3 is TGTGCCAGCAGTGAAAGTTATGGGGAGGGAGAAAACATTCAGTACTTC. It yields the protein CASSESYGEGENIQYF. Variable domain in full (rest from reference TRBV2 and TRBJ2-4): EPEVTQTPSHQVTQMGQEVILRCVPISNHLYFYWYRQILGQKVEFLVSFYNNEISEKSEIFDDQFSVERPDGSNFTLKIRSTKLEDSAMYFCASSESYGEGENIQYFGAGTRLSVL.

This sequence joins TRBV9 and TRBJ2-2; D is ambiguous. The germline V gene encodes CDR1 SGDLS and CDR2 YYNGEE. The CDR3 contains 18 residues. V lost 4 bases and J 0 bases, leaving 19 bases between the germline ends. The CDR3 protein is CASSSNPRHSANTGELFF. CDR3 sequence (DNA): TGTGCCAGCAGCTCGAACCCCAGGCACTCCGCGAACACCGGGGAGCTGTTTTTT.

The rearrangement uses TRBV27 and TRBJ1-5, with a tentative D call TRBD1 (5 bases). The V gene's germline CDR1 is MNHEY and CDR2 SMNVEV (reference sequence). This CDR3 contains 14 residues. V lost 2 bases and J lost 9, with 14 bases in between. The CDR3 protein is CASSLRTRVGPQHF. CDR3 in DNA: TGTGCCAGCAGTTTAAGGACACGGGTAGGGCCCCAGCATTTT.

The V and J genes are TRBV5-6 and TRBJ2-1, with D possibly being TRBD2 (5 bases). Germline loops: CDR1 SGHDT, CDR2 YYEEEE. V lost 1 base, J lost 2 bases, and 7 bases lay in between. The CDR3 consists of 14 residues. CDR3 sequence reads: CASSLSGTYNEQFF. CDR3 nucleotides: TGTGCCAGCAGCTTGTCGGGAACCTACAATGAGCAGTTCTTC.